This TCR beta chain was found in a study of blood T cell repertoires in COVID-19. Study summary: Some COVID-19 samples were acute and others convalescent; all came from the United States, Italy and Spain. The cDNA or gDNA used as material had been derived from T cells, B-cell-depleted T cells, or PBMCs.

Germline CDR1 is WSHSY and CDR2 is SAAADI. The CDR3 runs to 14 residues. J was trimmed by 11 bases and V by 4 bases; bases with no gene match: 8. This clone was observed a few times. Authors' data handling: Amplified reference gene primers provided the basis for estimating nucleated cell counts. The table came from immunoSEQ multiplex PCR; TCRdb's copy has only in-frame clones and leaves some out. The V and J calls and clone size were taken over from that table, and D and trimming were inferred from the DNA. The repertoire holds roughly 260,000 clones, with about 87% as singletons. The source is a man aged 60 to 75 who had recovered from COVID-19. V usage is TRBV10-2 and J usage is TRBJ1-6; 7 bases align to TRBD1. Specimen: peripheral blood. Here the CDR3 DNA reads TGCGCCAGCAGTGTACAGGGGAGTCTGACACCCCTCCACTTT. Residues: CASSVQGSLTPLHF.